This TCR beta chain appears in the sequencing data of a study of regulatory T cells in long-lasting Graves disease. Study-wide findings and caveats: Persistent patients shared 2,500 to 3,000 public clonotypes among themselves. Newly diagnosed patients shared fewer, at more than 850.

This CDR3 has 16 amino acids. Germline loops: CDR1 SGHNT, CDR2 YENEEA. The V end was cut by 3 bases, the J end by 6 bases, with 17 bases between. Specified time point: newly diagnosed GD, antithyroid drugs for less than 3 months. PBMC-extracted RNA yielded the TCR library. According to the study, TCR beta libraries were built with iRepertoire HTBI primers and CDR3-region Arm-PCR. Each CDR3 protein is one row after TCRdb ran MiXCR on the multiplex PCR reads. The table includes 450,000 to 650,000 distinct CDR3 sequences, about 16% detected once. For this clonotype: Its antigen is unidentified.

The same sample was also used in a study of T cells in Graves' hyperthyroidism and ophthalmopathy. According to that study: Ophthalmopathy, which appeared later, was predicted by the model a median around 6 months before onset.

The sample in question was peripheral blood mononuclear cells (PBMCs), obtained at new diagnosis, from a patient treated with antithyroid drugs. The chain uses TRBV11-3 and TRBJ2-2; possible D gene TRBD2, 5 bases. The TCR was taken from a woman aged 35 to 60 with Graves disease. CDR3: CASSFSGGVGAGELFF. For the CDR3, the DNA is TGTGCCAGCAGCTTCTCAGGAGGTGTTGGGGCCGGGGAGCTGTTTTTT.